These T cell receptor beta chains were read from a single sample in a study of CD4 T cell repertoires in COVID-19. TCRdb's table, derived via immunoSEQ multiplex PCR, lists solely in-frame clones and lacks some. This table has some 71,000 clones, 83% appearing once. Sequences were derived from CD4+ T cells from peripheral blood, sampled after recovery from COVID-19. These receptors all stem from a human donor who had COVID-19. Each CDR3 is given with its conserved first and last residue.

TRBJ2-5 TRBV27 CASWGSFGPGTQYF
TRBJ2-7 TRBV19 CATSRGGPSSYEQYF
TRBJ1-3 TRBV5-4 CASSQGTVRSGNTIYF
TRBJ2-3 TRBV7-2 CASSFWTPTGADTQYF
TRBJ1-3 TRBV5-1 CASSPPGLGNTIYF
TRBJ1-4 TRBV6-1 CASSEAGREKLFF
TRBJ1-5 TRBV19 CASSEGARQPQHF
TRBJ2-5 TRBV28 CASSLERSRGYRETQYF
TRBJ2-1 TRBV5-4 CASSSRTSYNEQFF
TRBJ1-5 TRBV7-9 CASSLGDRDNQPQHF
TRBJ2-5 TRBV6-5 CASSYVYGVETQYF
TRBJ1-1 TRBV5-1 CASSFDTWNTEAFF
TRBJ1-6 TRBV9 CASSVAGESPLHF